The sequence of this T cell receptor beta chain was determined in a study of OX40 agonist ivuxolimab in advanced cancers. Looking at the study overall: Ivuxolimab was an agonistic, fully human IgG2 monoclonal antibody directed against OX40 (CD134), a costimulatory receptor. Intravenous ivuxolimab was administered to patients every 2 weeks at six dose levels: 0.01, 0.1, 0.3, 1.5, 3 and 10 mg/kg. Among the roughly 50 dose-escalation patients, approximately 20 had hepatocellular carcinoma, approximately 15 melanoma, 9 renal cell carcinoma and 9 head and neck cancer. A male proportion of around 81% and a mean age of about 60 years, ranging from about 20 to 85, were recorded for the dose-escalation cohort. Prior anti-PD-1, anti-PD-L1 or anti-CTLA-4 therapy was permitted, and checkpoint inhibitors had been received by about 36% of dose-escalation patients. Partial responses occurred in three dose-escalation patients: two with cutaneous melanoma and one with hepatocellular carcinoma. The point of sequencing TCRbeta in the periphery was to test whether ivuxolimab changed TCR sequence diversity and drove clonal T-cell expansion. The paper covers the monotherapy dose-escalation part of the phase I ivuxolimab trial, which included N ≈ 50 patients. Summary of the overall study and its limitations: Partial responders in the 0.1-3.0 mg/kg groups had among the lowest normalized peripheral clonal expansion, especially among CD8+ T cells. Which antigens the clonally expanded peripheral T cells were specific for was not determined. At doses of 0.1 to 3.0 mg/kg, clonal expansion of both CD4+ and CD8+ blood T cells was observed from baseline to week 6. After ivuxolimab, more expanded clones were found on average in CD8+ T cells than in CD4+ T cells. Low levels of normalized T-cell clonal expansion were also shown by some nonresponding patients.

Patients with autoimmune disease history or receiving systemic immunosuppression were excluded from the trial. Peripheral blood for TCR sequencing was collected from all dose cohorts at baseline, on cycle 4 day 1, and on cycle 7 day 1. Samples were obtained from an open-label, multicenter, first-in-human phase I dose-escalation trial of ivuxolimab. The trial enrolled adults with locally advanced or metastatic head and neck squamous cell, hepatocellular, melanoma or renal cell carcinoma. Before TCR sequencing, CD4+ T cells and CD8+ T cells from peripheral blood were sorted into separate populations. To sequence the TCRbeta CDR3 region, genomic DNA was isolated from the sorted cells. The immunoSEQ Assay was used for sequencing of TCRbeta CDR3 regions. Here the immuneACCESS table is served through TCRdb, limited to in-frame sequences with V and J called. Missing clones are a known gap in these copies; in checked studies unresolved V genes cover under half, and the rest lacks a known reason. A total of about 51,000 clones appear in this sample, about 80% of them only once. The top ten constitute around 2.8% of the sample.

With respect to this clone: The antigen this receptor binds is unknown. The sample holds no much larger clone one base away, and base qualities are not on file.

According to the germline V gene (reference sequence), CDR1 reads LNHDA and CDR2 reads SQIVND. V has 5 bases trimmed and J has 2 bases trimmed; junction bases matching no gene number 2. The CDR3 holds 13 amino acids from the cysteine to the phenylalanine. The CDR3 DNA has 39 bases and is translated from base 1. The sequence was collected from an adult with an advanced solid tumor such as melanoma, head and neck, liver or kidney cancer. The V and J segments used are TRBV19 and TRBJ2-7, and 8 junctional nucleotides match TRBD1. This material consisted of CD4+ or CD8+ T cells sorted from blood, taken in a trial of the OX40 agonist ivuxolimab. The CDR3: CASSYRGTYEQYF. The bases are TGTGCCAGTAGTTACAGGGGGACCTACGAGCAGTACTTC.